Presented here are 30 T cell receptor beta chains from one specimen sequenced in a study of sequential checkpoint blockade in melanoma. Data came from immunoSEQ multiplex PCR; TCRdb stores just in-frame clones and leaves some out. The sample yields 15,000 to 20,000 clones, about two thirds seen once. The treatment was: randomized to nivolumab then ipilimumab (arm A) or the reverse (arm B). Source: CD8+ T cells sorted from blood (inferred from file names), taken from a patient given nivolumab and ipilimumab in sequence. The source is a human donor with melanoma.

The CDR3 loop is CASLGRLNEQFF. The CDR3 region has the DNA TGCGCCAGCCTGGGGCGCCTCAATGAGCAGTTCTTC. The chain carries TRBV4-1 and TRBJ2-1; tentatively, D is TRBD1 (5 bases). Trimming stripped 8 bases from V and 6 bases from J, with 11 bases between. Germline loops: CDR1 MGHRA, CDR2 YSYEKL. This CDR3 spans 12 amino acids.

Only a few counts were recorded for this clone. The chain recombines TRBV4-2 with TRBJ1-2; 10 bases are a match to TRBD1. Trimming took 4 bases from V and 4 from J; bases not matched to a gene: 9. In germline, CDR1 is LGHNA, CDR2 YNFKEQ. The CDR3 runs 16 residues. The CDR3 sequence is CASSLGQGNPRYGYTF. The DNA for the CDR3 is TGTGCCAGCAGCCTGGGACAGGGGAATCCCCGCTATGGCTACACCTTC.

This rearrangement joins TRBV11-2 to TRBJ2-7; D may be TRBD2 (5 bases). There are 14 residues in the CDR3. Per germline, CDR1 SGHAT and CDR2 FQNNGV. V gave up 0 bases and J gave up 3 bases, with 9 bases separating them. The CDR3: CASSLDPGNYEQYF. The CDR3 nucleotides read TGTGCCAGCAGCTTAGATCCGGGGAACTACGAGCAGTACTTC.

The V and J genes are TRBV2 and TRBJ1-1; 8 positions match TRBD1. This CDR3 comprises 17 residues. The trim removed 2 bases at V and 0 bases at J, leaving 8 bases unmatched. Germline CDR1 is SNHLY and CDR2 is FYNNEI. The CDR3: CASSEYGQGAMNTEAFF. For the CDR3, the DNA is TGTGCCAGCAGTGAATATGGTCAGGGGGCGATGAACACTGAAGCTTTCTTT.

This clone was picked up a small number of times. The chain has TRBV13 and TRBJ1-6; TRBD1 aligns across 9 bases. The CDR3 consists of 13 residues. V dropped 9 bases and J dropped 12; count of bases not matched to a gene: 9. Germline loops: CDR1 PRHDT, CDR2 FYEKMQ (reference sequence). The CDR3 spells CASSTEGQGPLHF. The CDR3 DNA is TGTGCCAGTTCGACGGAGGGACAGGGACCCCTCCACTTT.

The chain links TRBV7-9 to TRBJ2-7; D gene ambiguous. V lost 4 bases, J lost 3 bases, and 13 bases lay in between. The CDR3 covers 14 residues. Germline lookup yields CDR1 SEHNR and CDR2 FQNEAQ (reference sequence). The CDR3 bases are TGTGCCAGCAGCTCGAAAACCAACAGCTACGAGCAGTACTTC. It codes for CASSSKTNSYEQYF.

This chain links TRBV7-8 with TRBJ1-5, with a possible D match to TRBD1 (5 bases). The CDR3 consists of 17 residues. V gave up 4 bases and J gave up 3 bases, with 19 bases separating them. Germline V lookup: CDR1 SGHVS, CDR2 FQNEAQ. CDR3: CASSSRPAGRTNQPQHF. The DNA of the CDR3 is TGTGCCAGCAGCTCCCGCCCGGCAGGGAGGACCAATCAGCCCCAGCATTTT.

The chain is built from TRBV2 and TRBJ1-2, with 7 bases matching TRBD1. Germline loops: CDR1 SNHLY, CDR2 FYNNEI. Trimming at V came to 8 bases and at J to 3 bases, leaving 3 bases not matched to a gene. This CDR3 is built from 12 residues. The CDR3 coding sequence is TGTGCCAGCCTGGGACAGTACTATGGCTACACCTTC. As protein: CASLGQYYGYTF. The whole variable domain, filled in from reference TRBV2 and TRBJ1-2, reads EPEVTQTPSHQVTQMGQEVILRCVPISNHLYFYWYRQILGQKVEFLVSFYNNEISEKSEIFDDQFSVERPDGSNFTLKIRSTKLEDSAMYFCASLGQYYGYTFGSGTRLTVV.

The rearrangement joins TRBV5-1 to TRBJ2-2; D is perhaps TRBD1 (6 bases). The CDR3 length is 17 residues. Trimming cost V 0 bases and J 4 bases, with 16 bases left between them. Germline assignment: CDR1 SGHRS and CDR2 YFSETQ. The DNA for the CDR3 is TGCGCCAGCAGCTTGGGCAAGGACAGAGCTATCACCGGGGAGCTGTTTTTT. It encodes CASSLGKDRAITGELFF.

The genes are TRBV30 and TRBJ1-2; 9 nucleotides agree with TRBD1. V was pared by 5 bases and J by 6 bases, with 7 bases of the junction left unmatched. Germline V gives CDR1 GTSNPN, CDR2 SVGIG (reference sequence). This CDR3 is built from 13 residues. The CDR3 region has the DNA TGTGCCTGGCGTGACAGGGGGTTTCATGGCTACACCTTC. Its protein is CAWRDRGFHGYTF.

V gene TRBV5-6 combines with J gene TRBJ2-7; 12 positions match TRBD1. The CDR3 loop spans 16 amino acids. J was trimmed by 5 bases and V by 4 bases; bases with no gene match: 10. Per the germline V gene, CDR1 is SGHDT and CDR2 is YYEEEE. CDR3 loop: CASSQGQGAFPDEQYF. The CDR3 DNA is TGTGCCAGCAGCCAGGGACAGGGGGCCTTTCCGGACGAGCAGTACTTC. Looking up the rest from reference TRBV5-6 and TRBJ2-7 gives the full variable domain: DAGVTQSPTHLIKTRGQQVTLRCSPKSGHDTVSWYQQALGQGPQFIFQYYEEEERQRGNFPDRFSGHQFPNYSSELNVNALLLGDSALYLCASSQGQGAFPDEQYFGPGTRLTVT.

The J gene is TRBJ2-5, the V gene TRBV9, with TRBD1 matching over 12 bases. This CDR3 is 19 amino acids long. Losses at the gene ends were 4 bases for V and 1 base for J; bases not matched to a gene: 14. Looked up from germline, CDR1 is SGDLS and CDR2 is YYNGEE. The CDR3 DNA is TGTGCCAGCAGCCACCCATCCGGGACAGGGGGCGAATTCCAAGAGACCCAGTACTTC. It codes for CASSHPSGTGGEFQETQYF.

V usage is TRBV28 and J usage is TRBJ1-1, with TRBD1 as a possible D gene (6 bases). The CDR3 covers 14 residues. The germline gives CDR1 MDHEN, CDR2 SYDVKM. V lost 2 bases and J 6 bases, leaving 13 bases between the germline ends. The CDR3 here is CASSLEDRRAEAFF. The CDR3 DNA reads TGTGCCAGCAGTTTAGAGGACAGAAGGGCTGAAGCTTTCTTT.

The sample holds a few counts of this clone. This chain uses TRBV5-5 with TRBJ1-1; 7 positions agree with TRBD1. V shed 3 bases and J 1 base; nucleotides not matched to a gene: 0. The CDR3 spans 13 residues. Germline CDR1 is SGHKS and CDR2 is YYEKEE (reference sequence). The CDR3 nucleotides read TGTGCCAGCAGCTGGGACAGGAACACTGAAGCTTTCTTT. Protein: CASSWDRNTEAFF. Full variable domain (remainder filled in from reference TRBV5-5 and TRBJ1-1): DAGVTQSPTHLIKTRGQQVTLRCSPISGHKSVSWYQQVLGQGPQFIFQYYEKEERGRGNFPDRFSARQFPNYSSELNVNALLLGDSALYLCASSWDRNTEAFFGQGTRLTVV.

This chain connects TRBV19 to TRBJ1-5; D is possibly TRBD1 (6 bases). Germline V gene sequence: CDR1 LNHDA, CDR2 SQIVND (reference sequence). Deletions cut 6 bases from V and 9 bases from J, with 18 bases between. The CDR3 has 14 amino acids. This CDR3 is CASSKEDSSSPQHF. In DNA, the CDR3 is TGTGCCAGTAGCAAAGAGGACAGCAGTTCGCCCCAGCATTTT.

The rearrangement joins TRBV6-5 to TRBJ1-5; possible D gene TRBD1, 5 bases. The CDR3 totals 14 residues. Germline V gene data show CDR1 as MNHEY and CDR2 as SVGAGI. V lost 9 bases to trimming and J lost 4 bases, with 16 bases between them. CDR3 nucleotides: TGTGCCAGTAGGAAACCAGGGCGGAATCAGCCCCAGCATTTT. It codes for CASRKPGRNQPQHF.

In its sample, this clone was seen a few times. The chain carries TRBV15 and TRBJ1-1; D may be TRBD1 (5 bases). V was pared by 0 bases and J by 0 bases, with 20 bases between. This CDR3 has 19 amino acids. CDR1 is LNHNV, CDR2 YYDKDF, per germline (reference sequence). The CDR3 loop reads CATSRDPREQFHMNTEAFF. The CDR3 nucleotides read TGTGCCACCAGCAGAGATCCCAGGGAACAGTTCCACATGAACACTGAAGCTTTCTTT.

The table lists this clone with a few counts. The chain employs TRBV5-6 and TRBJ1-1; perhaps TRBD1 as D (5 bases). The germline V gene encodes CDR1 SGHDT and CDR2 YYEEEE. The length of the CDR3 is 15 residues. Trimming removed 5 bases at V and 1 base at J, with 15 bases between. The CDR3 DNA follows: TGTGCCAGCAGGGGTGGGGCTTACTGGAACACTGAAGCTTTCTTT. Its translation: CASRGGAYWNTEAFF.

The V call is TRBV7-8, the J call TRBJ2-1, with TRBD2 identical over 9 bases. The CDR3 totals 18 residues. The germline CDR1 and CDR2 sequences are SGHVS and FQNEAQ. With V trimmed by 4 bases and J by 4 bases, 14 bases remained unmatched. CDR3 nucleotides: TGTGCCAGCAGCTACCTAAGGGGAGGCAGCGGGAGGTACAATGAGCAGTTCTTC. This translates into CASSYLRGGSGRYNEQFF.

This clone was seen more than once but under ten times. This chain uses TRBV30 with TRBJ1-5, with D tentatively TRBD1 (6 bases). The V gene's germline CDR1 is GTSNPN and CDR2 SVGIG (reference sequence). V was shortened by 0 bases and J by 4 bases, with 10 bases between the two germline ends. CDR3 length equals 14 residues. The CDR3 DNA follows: TGTGCCTGGAGTGTACAGGGCTGGAATCAGCCCCAGCATTTT. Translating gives CAWSVQGWNQPQHF.

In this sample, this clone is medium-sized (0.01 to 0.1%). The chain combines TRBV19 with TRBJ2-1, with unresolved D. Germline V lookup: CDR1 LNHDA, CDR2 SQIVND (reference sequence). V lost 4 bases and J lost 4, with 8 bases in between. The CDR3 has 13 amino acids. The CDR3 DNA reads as TGTGCCAGTAGTAGTACACCTTACAATGAGCAGTTCTTC. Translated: CASSSTPYNEQFF.

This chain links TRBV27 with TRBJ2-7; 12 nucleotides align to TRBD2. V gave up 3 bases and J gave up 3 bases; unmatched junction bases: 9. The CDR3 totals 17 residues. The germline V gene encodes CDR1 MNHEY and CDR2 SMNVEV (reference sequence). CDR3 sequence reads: CASSLLTSGGPIYEQYF. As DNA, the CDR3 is TGTGCCAGCAGTTTGCTTACTAGCGGGGGGCCTATCTACGAGCAGTACTTC.

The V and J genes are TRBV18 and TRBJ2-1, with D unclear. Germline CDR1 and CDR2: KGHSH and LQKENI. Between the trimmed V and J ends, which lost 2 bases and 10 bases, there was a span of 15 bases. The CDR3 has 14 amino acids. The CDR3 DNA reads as TGTGCCAGCTCACCATTGGCACTATCTGTGGAGCAGTTCTTC. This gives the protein CASSPLALSVEQFF. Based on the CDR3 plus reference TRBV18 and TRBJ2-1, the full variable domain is NAGVMQNPRHLVRRRGQEARLRCSPMKGHSHVYWYRQLPEEGLKFMVYLQKENIIDESGMPKERFSAEFPKEGPSILRIQQVVRGDSAAYFCASSPLALSVEQFFGPGTRLTVL.

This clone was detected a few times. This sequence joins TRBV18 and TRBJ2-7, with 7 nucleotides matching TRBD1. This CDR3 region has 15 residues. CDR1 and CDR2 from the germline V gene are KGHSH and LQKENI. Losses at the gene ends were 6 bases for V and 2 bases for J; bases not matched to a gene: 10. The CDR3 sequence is CASSPTGANPYEQYF. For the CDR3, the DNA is TGTGCCAGCTCCCCTACAGGGGCCAACCCCTACGAGCAGTACTTC.

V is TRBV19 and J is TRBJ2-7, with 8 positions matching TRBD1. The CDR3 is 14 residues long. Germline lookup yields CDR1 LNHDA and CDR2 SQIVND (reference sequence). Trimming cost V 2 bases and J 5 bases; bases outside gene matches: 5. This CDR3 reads CASSIQGAYDEQYF. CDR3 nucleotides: TGTGCCAGTAGTATACAGGGGGCTTACGACGAGCAGTACTTC.

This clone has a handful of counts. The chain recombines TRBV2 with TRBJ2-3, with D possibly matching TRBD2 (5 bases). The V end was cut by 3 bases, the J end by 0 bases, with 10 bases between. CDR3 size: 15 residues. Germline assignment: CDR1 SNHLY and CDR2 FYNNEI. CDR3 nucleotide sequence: TGTGCCAGCAGTGATCTGAGCGGTAGCACAGATACGCAGTATTTT. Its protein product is CASSDLSGSTDTQYF.

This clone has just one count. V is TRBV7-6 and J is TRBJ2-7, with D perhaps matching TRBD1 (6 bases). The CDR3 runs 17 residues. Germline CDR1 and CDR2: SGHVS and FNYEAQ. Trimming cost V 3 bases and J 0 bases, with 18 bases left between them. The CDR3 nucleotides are TGTGCCAGCAGCTTGTCAATAGGCAGGGGAAACTCCTACGAGCAGTACTTC. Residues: CASSLSIGRGNSYEQYF.

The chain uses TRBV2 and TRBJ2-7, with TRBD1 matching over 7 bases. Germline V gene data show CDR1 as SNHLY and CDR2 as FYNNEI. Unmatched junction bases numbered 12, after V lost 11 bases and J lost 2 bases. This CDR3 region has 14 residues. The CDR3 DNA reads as TGTGCCCGCGACAGGACAGGTGATACCTACGAGCAGTACTTC. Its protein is CARDRTGDTYEQYF.

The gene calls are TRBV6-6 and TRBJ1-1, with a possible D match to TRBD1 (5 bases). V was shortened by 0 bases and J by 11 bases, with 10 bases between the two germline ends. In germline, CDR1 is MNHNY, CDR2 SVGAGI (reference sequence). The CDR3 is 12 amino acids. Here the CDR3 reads CASSYSDKVAFF. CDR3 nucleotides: TGTGCCAGCAGTTACTCGGACAAGGTGGCTTTCTTT.

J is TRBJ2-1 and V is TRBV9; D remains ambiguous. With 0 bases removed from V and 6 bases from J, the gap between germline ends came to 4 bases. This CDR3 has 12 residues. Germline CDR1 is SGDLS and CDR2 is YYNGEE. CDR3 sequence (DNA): TGTGCCAGCAGCGTAGCCGGCAATGAGCAGTTCTTC. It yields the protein CASSVAGNEQFF.